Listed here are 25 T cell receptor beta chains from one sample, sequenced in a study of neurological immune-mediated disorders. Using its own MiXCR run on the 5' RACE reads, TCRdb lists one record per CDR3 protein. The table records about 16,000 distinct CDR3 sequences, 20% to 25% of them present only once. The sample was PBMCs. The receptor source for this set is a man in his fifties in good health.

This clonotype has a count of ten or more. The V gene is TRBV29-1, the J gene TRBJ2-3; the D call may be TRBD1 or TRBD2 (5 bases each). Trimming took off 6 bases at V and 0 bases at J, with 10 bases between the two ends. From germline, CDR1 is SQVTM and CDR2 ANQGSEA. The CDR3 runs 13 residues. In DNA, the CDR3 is TGCAGCGTGAGGGGACGTAGCACAGATACGCAGTATTTT. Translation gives CSVRGRSTDTQYF.

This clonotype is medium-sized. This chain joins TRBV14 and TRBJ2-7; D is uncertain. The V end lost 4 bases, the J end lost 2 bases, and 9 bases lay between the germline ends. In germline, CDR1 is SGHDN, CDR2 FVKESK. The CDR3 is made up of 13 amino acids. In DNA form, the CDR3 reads TGTGCCAGCAGCCCGCAACCAGCCTACGAGCAGTACTTC. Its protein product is CASSPQPAYEQYF.

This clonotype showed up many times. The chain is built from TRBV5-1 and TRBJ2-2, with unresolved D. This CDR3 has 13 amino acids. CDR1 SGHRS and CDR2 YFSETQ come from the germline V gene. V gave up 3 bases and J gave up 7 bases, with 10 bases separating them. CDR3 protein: CASSSTVGGELFF. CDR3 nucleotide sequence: TGCGCCAGCAGCTCTACGGTTGGCGGGGAGCTGTTTTTT.

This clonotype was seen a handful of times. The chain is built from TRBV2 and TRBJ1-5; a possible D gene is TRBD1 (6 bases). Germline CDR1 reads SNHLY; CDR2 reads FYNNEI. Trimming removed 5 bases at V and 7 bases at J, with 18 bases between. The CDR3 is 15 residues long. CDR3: CASSLTNRASQPQHF. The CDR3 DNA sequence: TGTGCCAGCAGTCTCACTAACAGGGCCAGCCAGCCCCAGCATTTT. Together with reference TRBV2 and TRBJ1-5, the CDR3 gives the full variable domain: EPEVTQTPSHQVTQMGQEVILRCVPISNHLYFYWYRQILGQKVEFLVSFYNNEISEKSEIFDDQFSVERPDGSNFTLKIRSTKLEDSAMYFCASSLTNRASQPQHFGDGTRLSIL.

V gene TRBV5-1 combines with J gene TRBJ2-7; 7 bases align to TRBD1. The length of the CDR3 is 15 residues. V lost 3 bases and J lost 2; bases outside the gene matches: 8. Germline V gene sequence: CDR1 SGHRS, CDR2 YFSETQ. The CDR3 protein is CASSSYRGLTYEQYF. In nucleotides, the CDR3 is TGCGCCAGCAGCTCGTACAGGGGTCTGACCTACGAGCAGTACTTC.

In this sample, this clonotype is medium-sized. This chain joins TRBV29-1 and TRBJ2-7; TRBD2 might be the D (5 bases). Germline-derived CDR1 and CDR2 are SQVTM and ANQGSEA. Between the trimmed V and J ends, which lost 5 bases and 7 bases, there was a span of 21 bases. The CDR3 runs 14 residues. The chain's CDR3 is CSVRAETPGSEQYF. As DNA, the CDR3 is TGCAGCGTTAGGGCGGAGACACCGGGGTCAGAGCAGTACTTC.

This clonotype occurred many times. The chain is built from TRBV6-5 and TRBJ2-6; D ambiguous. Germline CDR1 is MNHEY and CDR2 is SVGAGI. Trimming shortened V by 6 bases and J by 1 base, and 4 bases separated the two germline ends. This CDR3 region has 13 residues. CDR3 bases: TGTGCCAGCAGGCTATCTGGGGCCAACGTCCTGACTTTC. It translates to CASRLSGANVLTF.

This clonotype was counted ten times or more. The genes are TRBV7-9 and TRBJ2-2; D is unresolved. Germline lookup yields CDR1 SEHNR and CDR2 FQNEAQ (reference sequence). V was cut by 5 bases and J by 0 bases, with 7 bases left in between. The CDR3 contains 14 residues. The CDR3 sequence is CASSPPANTGELFF. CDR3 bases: TGTGCCAGCAGCCCCCCTGCGAACACCGGGGAGCTGTTTTTT.

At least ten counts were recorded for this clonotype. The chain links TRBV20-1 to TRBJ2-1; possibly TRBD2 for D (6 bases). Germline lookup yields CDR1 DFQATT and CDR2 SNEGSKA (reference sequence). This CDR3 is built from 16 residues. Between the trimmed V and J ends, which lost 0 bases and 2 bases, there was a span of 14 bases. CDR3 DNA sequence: TGCAGTGCTAGAGATTGGGCTAGCGAGACCTACAATGAGCAGTTCTTC. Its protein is CSARDWASETYNEQFF.

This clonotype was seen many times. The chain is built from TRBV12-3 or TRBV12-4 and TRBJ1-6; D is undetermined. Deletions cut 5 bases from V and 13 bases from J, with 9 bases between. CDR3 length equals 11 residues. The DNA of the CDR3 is TGTGCCAGCAGTGGCCCTTTTCCCCTCCACTTT. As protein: CASSGPFPLHF.

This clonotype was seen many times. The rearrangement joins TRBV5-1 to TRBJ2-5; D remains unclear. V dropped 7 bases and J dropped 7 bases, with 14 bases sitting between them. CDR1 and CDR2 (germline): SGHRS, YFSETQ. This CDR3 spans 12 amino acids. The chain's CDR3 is CASRSDGMTQYF. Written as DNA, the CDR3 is TGCGCCAGCCGCAGTGATGGAATGACCCAGTACTTC.

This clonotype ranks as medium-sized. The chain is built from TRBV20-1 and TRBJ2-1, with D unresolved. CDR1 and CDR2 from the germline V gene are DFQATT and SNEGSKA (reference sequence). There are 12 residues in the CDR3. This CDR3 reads CTCLGSSNEQFF. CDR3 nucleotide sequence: TGCACCTGCTTGGGTTCTTCCAATGAGCAGTTCTTC.

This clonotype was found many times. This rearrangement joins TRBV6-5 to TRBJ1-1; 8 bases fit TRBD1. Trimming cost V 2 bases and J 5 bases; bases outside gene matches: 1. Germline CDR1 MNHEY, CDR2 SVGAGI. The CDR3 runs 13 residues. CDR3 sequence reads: CASSYTGGTEAFF. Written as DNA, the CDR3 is TGTGCCAGCAGTTACACAGGGGGGACTGAAGCTTTCTTT.

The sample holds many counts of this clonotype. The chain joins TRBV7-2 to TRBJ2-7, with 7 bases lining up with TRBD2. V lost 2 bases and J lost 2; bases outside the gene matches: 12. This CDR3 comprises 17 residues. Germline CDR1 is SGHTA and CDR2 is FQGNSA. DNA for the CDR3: TGTGCCAGCAGCTTACCCACGATACGGCGGGAGACCTACGAGCAGTACTTC. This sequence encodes CASSLPTIRRETYEQYF. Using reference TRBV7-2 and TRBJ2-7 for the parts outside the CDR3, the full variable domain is GAGVSQSPSNKVTEKGKDVELRCDPISGHTALYWYRQSLGQGLEFLIYFQGNSAPDKSGLPSDRFSAERTGGSVSTLTIQRTQQEDSAVYLCASSLPTIRRETYEQYFGPGTRLTVT.

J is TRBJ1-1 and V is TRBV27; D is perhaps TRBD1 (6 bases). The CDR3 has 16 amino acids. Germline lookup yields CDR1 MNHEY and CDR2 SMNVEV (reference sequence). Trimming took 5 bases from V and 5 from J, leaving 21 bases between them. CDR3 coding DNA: TGTGCCAGCAGTCCGCAGGGTGCTGGACAGAGGACTGAAGCTTTCTTT. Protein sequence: CASSPQGAGQRTEAFF.

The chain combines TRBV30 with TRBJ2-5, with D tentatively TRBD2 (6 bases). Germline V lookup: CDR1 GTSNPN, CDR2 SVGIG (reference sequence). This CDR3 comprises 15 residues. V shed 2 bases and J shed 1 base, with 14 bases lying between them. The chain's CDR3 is CAWSKGTRLQETQYF. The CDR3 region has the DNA TGTGCCTGGAGTAAAGGGACTCGCCTCCAAGAGACCCAGTACTTC.

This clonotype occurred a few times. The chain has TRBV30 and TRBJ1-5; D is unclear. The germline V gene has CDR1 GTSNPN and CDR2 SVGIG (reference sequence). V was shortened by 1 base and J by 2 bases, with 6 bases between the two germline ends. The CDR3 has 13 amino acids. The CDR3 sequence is CAWSERGNQPQHF. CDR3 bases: TGTGCCTGGAGTGAAAGGGGCAATCAGCCCCAGCATTTT.

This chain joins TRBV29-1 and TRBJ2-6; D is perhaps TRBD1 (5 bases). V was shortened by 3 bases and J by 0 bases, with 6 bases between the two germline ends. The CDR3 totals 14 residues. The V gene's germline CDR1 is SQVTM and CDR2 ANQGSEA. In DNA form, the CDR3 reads TGCAGCGTTGAGGACAACTCTGGGGCCAACGTCCTGACTTTC. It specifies CSVEDNSGANVLTF.

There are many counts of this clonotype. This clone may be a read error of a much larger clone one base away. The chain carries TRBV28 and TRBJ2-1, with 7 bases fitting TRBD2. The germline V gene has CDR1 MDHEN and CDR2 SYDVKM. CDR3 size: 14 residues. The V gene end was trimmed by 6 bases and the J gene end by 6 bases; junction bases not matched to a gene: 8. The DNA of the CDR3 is TGTGCCAGCAGAGGACTAGTGGGCCGCAATGAGCAGTTCTTC. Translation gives CASRGLVGRNEQFF. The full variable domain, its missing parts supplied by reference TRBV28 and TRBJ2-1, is DVKVTQSSRYLVKRTGEKVFLECVQDMDHENMFWYRQDPGLGLRLIYFSYDVKMKEKGDIPEGYSVSREKKERFSLILESASTNQTSMYLCASRGLVGRNEQFFGPGTRLTVL.

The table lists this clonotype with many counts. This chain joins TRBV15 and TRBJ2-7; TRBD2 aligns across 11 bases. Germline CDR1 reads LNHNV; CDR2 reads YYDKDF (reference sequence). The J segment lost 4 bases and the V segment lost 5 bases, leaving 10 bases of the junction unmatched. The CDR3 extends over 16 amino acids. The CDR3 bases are TGTGCCACCAGCCGCCCGTTCACTAGCGGGAGTTACGAGCAGTACTTC. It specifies CATSRPFTSGSYEQYF.

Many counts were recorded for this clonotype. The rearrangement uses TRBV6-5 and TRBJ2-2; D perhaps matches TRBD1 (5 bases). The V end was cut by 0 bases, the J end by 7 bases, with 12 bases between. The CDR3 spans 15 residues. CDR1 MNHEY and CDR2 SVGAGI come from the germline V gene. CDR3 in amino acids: CASSYSGLQGGELFF. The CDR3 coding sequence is TGTGCCAGCAGTTACTCCGGCCTCCAGGGCGGGGAGCTGTTTTTT.

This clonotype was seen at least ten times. The CDR3 nucleotides are TGTGCCAGCGGGAAAAGCGGAAACTACGAGCAGTACTTC. It specifies CASGKSGNYEQYF. The chain has TRBV6-2 or TRBV6-3 and TRBJ2-7, with a weak D call TRBD2 (5 bases). CDR3 size: 13 residues. V shed 8 bases and J shed 3 bases, with 14 bases lying between them. Germline CDR1 and CDR2: MNHEY and SVGEGT.

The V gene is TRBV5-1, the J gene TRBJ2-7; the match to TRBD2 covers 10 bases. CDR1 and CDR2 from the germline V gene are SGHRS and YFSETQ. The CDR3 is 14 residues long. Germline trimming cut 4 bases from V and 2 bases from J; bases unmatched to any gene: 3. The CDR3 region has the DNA TGCGCCAGCAGCCCTAGCGGGAGACCCTACGAGCAGTACTTC. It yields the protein CASSPSGRPYEQYF.

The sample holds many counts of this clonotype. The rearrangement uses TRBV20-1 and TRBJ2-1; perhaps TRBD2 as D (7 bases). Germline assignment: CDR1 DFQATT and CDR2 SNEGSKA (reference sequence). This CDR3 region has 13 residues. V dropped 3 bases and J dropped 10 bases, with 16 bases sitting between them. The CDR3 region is CSASRGGGEEQFF. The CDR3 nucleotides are TGCAGTGCTAGTAGGGGGGGGGGAGAGGAGCAGTTCTTC.

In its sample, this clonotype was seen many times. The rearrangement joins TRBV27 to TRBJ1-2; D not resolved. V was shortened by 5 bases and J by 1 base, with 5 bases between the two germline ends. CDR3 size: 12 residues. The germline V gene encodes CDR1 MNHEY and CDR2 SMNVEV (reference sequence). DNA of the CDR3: TGTGCCAGCAGTCCAAATAACTATGGCTACACCTTC. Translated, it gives CASSPNNYGYTF.